This TCR beta chain was retrieved from a study of blood T cell repertoires in COVID-19. Study in general: Acute-phase and convalescent COVID-19 samples originated in the United States, Italy and Spain.

Authors' processing steps: Using reference gene primer amplification, nucleated cell counts were estimated. Measured with immunoSEQ multiplex PCR; TCRdb has only the in-frame clones, and not every one. V, J and clone size were drawn from that table, and D and trimming were deduced from the DNA. The data contain some 150,000 clones, approximately 86% of them seen just once; the ten biggest clones take up around 3.5%. Germline V CDR1 and CDR2: LNHDA, SQIVND (reference sequence). The germline V and J ends were trimmed by 0 bases and 4 bases, with 16 bases remaining between them. The CDR3 totals 17 residues.

The chain is built from TRBV19 and TRBJ1-5; TRBD1 might be the D (5 bases). This clonotype originated in a man aged 70 or older with acute or convalescent COVID-19. Sequencing was done on a sample of peripheral blood. DNA for the CDR3: TGTGCCAGTAGTATAGAGGGGACTCCAGCAACTAATCAGCCCCAGCATTTT. This sequence encodes CASSIEGTPATNQPQHF.